This entry lists 21 T cell receptor beta chains sequenced from one sample in a study of blood T cell repertoires in COVID-19. Some clones are missing from TCRdb's copy, which holds only in-frame ones; the method was immunoSEQ multiplex PCR. The sample holds some 77,000 clones; over 80% are singletons and the top ten take approximately 1.9%. Sequences were obtained from peripheral blood. Receptors were obtained from a woman aged 60-75 years with acute or convalescent COVID-19.

The sample holds a few counts of this clone. This chain joins TRBV29-1 and TRBJ2-3; 7 positions match TRBD1. Germline CDR1 and CDR2: SQVTM and ANQGSEA. V shed 4 bases, J shed 2 bases, and the junction held 21 bases outside the gene matches. This CDR3 is 19 amino acids long. The CDR3 reads CSVVYYRGDRPLFTDTQYF. CDR3 nucleotide sequence: TGCAGCGTTGTTTATTACAGGGGAGATCGTCCTCTTTTCACAGATACGCAGTATTTT.

J is TRBJ2-3 and V is TRBV11-2, with D uncertain. V lost 4 bases and J lost 0, with 2 bases in between. Germline CDR1 reads SGHAT; CDR2 reads FQNNGV. This CDR3 is 12 amino acids long. CDR3 DNA sequence: TGTGCCAGCAGCTCTAGCACAGATACGCAGTATTTT. Protein product: CASSSSTDTQYF.

This clone was seen a few times. The chain is built from TRBV20-1 and TRBJ2-7; D is possibly TRBD2 (5 bases). From germline, CDR1 is DFQATT and CDR2 SNEGSKA (reference sequence). The CDR3 is 11 amino acids. CDR3 in DNA: TGCAGCACTAGTTTACACTACGAGCAGTACTTC. Its protein product is CSTSLHYEQYF.

Notes on this clone: At the DNA level, this CDR3 is encoded by other sequences in the same sample as well. J is TRBJ2-7 and V is TRBV6-5, with D tentatively TRBD2 (6 bases). The CDR3 runs 15 residues. Germline V lookup: CDR1 MNHEY, CDR2 SVGAGI. Trimming removed 0 bases from V and 0 bases from J, with 9 bases in between. The CDR3 spells CASSYSSGSSYEQYF. Written as DNA, the CDR3 is TGTGCCAGCAGTTACTCTAGCGGCAGCTCCTACGAGCAGTACTTC.

This clone has just one count. The V and J genes are TRBV19 and TRBJ1-1; 7 bases map to TRBD1. V trimming: 6 bases; J trimming: 4 bases; junction bases outside the gene matches: 8. The germline V gene encodes CDR1 LNHDA and CDR2 SQIVND (reference sequence). The CDR3 contains 14 residues. CDR3 sequence reads: CASSTYTGATEAFF. CDR3 sequence (DNA): TGTGCCAGTAGCACATATACAGGGGCCACTGAAGCTTTCTTT.

This clone was recorded a few times. The J gene is TRBJ2-2, the V gene TRBV23-1; tentative D call: TRBD2 (6 bases). TRBV23-1 is an ORF, and what it does is uncertain. Trimming took 0 bases from V and 8 from J, leaving 13 bases between them. The CDR3 contains 15 residues. The CDR3 nucleotides are TGCGCCAGCAGTCAATCGACTAGAAGCGTGGGGGAGCTGTTTTTT. Its protein is CASSQSTRSVGELFF.

V and J are TRBV5-1 and TRBJ1-2; 9 nucleotides agree with TRBD1. The CDR3 has 14 amino acids. Looked up from germline, CDR1 is SGHRS and CDR2 is YFSETQ. V shed 0 bases and J 5 bases; nucleotides not matched to a gene: 2. Written as DNA, the CDR3 is TGCGCCAGCAGCTTGGGGACAGGGGATTATGGCTACACCTTC. Protein sequence: CASSLGTGDYGYTF.

The CDR3 sequence is CASSSRVMNTEAFF. The CDR3 bases are TGCGCCAGCAGCTCCAGGGTCATGAACACTGAAGCTTTCTTT. The rearrangement links TRBV5-1 to TRBJ1-1; maybe TRBD1 (5 bases). Germline assignment: CDR1 SGHRS and CDR2 YFSETQ. Between the trimmed V and J ends, which lost 3 bases and 0 bases, there was a span of 9 bases. The CDR3 is 14 residues long.

The chain recombines TRBV6-5 with TRBJ2-1; TRBD2 matches 12 bases. The CDR3 runs 15 residues. Germline V gives CDR1 MNHEY, CDR2 SVGAGI. After removal of 4 bases from V and 5 bases from J, the junction contained 3 bases not matched to a gene. This CDR3 reads CASSSGLAGHNEQFF. The DNA for the CDR3 is TGTGCCAGCAGTTCCGGACTAGCGGGGCACAATGAGCAGTTCTTC.

The V call is TRBV14, the J call TRBJ2-1; TRBD2 matches 9 bases. The CDR3 covers 17 residues. V lost 0 bases to trimming and J lost 3 bases; unmatched junction nucleotides: 6. Per the germline V gene, CDR1 is SGHDN and CDR2 is FVKESK. The DNA of the CDR3 is TGTGCCAGCAGCCAAGATCAGAGCGGGGGGTACTACAATGAGCAGTTCTTC. Translated, it gives CASSQDQSGGYYNEQFF.

The rearrangement links TRBV3-1 (or the pseudogene TRBV3-2) to TRBJ2-1; D may be TRBD1 (6 bases). Germline assignment: CDR1 LGHDT and CDR2 YNNKEL (reference sequence). Deletions cut 3 bases from V and 9 bases from J, with 12 bases between. The CDR3 has 13 amino acids. CDR3 sequence: CASSHPTGFEQFF. Here the CDR3 DNA reads TGTGCCAGCAGCCACCCTACAGGGTTTGAGCAGTTCTTC.

V is TRBV28 and J is TRBJ1-5, with 8 positions matching TRBD1. V lost 2 bases and J lost 5; bases outside the gene matches: 8. Germline V CDR1 and CDR2: MDHEN, SYDVKM. This CDR3 has 16 amino acids. CDR3 sequence (DNA): TGTGCCAGCAGTTTAAGGGACAGGCGAGGGGATCAGCCCCAGCATTTT. It encodes CASSLRDRRGDQPQHF.

V usage is TRBV24-1 and J usage is TRBJ1-2; 8 nucleotides line up with TRBD1. Unmatched junction bases numbered 0, after V lost 3 bases and J lost 4 bases. This CDR3 comprises 13 residues. Germline V gives CDR1 KGHDR, CDR2 SFDVKD. The CDR3 DNA sequence: TGTGCCACCAGTGATGACAGGGGCTATGGCTACACCTTC. The encoded protein is CATSDDRGYGYTF.

The chain is built from TRBV2 and TRBJ2-7; D is perhaps TRBD2 (5 bases). The CDR3 is 15 residues long. CDR1 is SNHLY and CDR2 is FYNNEI in the germline V gene. Trimming stripped 2 bases from V and 2 bases from J, with 13 bases between. The CDR3 reads CASSERGIYAYEQYF. CDR3 in DNA: TGTGCCAGCAGTGAACGAGGGATTTATGCCTACGAGCAGTACTTC.

In DNA form, the CDR3 reads TGTGCCATCAGTGAGTCATGGGGGGAAGGTGAAAAACTGTTTTTT. It encodes CAISESWGEGEKLFF. The genes are TRBV10-3 and TRBJ1-4, with D possibly matching TRBD1 (5 bases). There are 15 residues in the CDR3. CDR1 ENHRY and CDR2 SYGVKD come from the germline V gene. The germline V and J ends were trimmed by 0 bases and 7 bases, with 12 bases remaining between them.

The CDR3 sequence is CASSPGLTSTNEKLFF. The CDR3, as DNA: TGCGCCAGCAGCCCCGGGTTGACCTCAACTAATGAAAAACTGTTTTTT. The chain joins TRBV4-1 to TRBJ1-4; no definite D call. The CDR3 totals 16 residues. Trimming took off 4 bases at V and 0 bases at J, with 12 bases between the two ends. CDR1 MGHRA and CDR2 YSYEKL come from the germline V gene.

This clone was seen a single time. The chain recombines TRBV6-1 with TRBJ1-3; D remains ambiguous. The germline V and J ends were trimmed by 0 bases and 1 base, with 7 bases remaining between them. The germline gives CDR1 MNHNS, CDR2 SASEGT. The CDR3 covers 15 residues. The CDR3 sequence: CASSEAGASGNTIYF. The CDR3 DNA sequence: TGTGCCAGCAGTGAAGCGGGAGCATCTGGAAACACCATATATTTT.

This clone was recorded once. V and J are TRBV5-1 and TRBJ1-1; D is perhaps TRBD1 (5 bases). The CDR3 extends over 14 amino acids. Germline V gives CDR1 SGHRS, CDR2 YFSETQ. The germline V and J ends were trimmed by 4 bases and 4 bases, with 14 bases remaining between them. CDR3 DNA: TGCGCCAGCAGCCCCGACAGTGGGTTCACTGAAGCTTTCTTT. Residues: CASSPDSGFTEAFF.

In DNA, the CDR3 is TGCGCCAGCAGCCCGAGGACAGGGGACATTACTGAAGCTTTCTTT. Its protein is CASSPRTGDITEAFF. This chain joins TRBV5-1 and TRBJ1-1, with 9 bases lining up with TRBD1. The J segment lost 5 bases and the V segment lost 4 bases, leaving 9 bases of the junction unmatched. This CDR3 spans 15 amino acids. Germline CDR1 reads SGHRS; CDR2 reads YFSETQ.

The J gene is TRBJ2-7, the V gene TRBV2; 15 nucleotides match TRBD2. In germline, CDR1 is SNHLY, CDR2 FYNNEI. V shed 4 bases, J shed 0 bases, and the junction held 7 bases outside the gene matches. The CDR3 length is 18 residues. CDR3 nucleotides: TGTGCCAGCAGTGGGGCGGGACTAGCGGGAGGAAGCTCCTACGAGCAGTACTTC. This encodes CASSGAGLAGGSSYEQYF.

This chain links TRBV7-9 with TRBJ1-4; no reliable D call. Germline V gene lookup returns CDR1 SEHNR and CDR2 FQNEAQ (reference sequence). The V gene lost 5 bases and the J gene lost 6 bases, with 10 bases spanning the gap. The CDR3 contains 13 residues. For the CDR3, the DNA is TGTGCCAGCAGCCCCGAGGAGGATGAAAAACTGTTTTTT. Its translation is CASSPEEDEKLFF.